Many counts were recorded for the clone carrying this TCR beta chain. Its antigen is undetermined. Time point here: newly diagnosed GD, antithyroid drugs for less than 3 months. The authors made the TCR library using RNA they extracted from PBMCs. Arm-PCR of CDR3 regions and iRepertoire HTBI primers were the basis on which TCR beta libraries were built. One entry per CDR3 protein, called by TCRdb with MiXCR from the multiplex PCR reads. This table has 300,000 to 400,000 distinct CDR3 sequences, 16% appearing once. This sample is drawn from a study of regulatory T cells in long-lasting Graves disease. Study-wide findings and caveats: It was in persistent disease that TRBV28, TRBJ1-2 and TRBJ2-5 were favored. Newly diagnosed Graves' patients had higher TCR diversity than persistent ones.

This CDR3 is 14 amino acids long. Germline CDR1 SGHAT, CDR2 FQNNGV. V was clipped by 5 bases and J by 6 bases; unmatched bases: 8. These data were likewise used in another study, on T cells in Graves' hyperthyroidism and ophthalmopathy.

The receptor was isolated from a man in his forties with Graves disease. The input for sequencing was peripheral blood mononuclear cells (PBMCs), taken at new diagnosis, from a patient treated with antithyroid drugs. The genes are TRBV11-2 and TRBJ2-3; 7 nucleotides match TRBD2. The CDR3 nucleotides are TGTGCCAGCAGCCGGATAGCGGGCTCGGATACGCAGTATTTT. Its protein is CASSRIAGSDTQYF.